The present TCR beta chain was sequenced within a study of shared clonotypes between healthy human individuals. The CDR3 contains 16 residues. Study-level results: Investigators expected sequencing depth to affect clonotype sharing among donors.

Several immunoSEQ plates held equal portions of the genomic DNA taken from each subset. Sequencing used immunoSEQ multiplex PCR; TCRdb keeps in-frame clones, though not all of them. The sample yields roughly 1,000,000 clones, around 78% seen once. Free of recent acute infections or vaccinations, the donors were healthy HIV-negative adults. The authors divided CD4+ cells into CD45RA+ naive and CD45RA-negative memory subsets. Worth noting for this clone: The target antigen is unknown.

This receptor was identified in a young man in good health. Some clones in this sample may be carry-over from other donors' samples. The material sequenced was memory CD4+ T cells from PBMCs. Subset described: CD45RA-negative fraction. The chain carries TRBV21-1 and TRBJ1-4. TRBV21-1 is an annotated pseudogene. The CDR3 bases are TGTGCCAGCAGCCCCCGTGGTGCCAGTTGTAGTGAAAAACTGTTTTTT. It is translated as CASSPRGASCSEKLFF.